Below are 23 T cell receptor beta chains sequenced from a single sample in a study of vaccination effects on CD4 cells after COVID-19. Within the ViraFEST assay, antigen-specific CD4+ T cells underwent expansion with viral peptide pools prior to sequencing. It was after roughly 11 days of culture that CD4+ T cells were isolated. By PCR, the person was confirmed to have had SARS-CoV-2 infection between March and December 2020. Two-dose BNT162b2 or mRNA-1273 vaccination was given to participants. These receptors lack a known antigen. Sequencing was performed with immunoSEQ multiplex PCR; in TCRdb, only in-frame clones are kept and a portion is missing. The sample lists about 15,000 clones, 76% occurring once. The material sequenced was CD4+ T cells from PBMCs cultured with HCoV-NL63 spike peptides, taken after COVID-19 vaccination. The receptors were gathered from a human donor who had a prior SARS-CoV-2 infection.

The V gene is TRBV7-9, the J gene TRBJ1-4; TRBD1 aligns across 7 bases. Trimming took 5 bases from V and 0 from J; bases not matched to a gene: 3. Germline CDR1 reads SEHNR; CDR2 reads FQNEAQ (reference sequence). CDR3 size: 15 residues. Here the CDR3 reads CASSRQGTTNEKLFF. The CDR3 bases are TGTGCCAGCAGCCGACAGGGAACAACTAATGAAAAACTGTTTTTT.

The CDR3, as DNA: TGTGCCAGCAGTCCTAGCACAGATACGCAGTATTTT. It translates to CASSPSTDTQYF. The chain joins TRBV12-3 or TRBV12-4 to TRBJ2-3; D not certain. The CDR3 covers 12 residues. V lost 5 bases and J lost 0, with 3 bases in between.

This CDR3 reads CASGFAGLDTQYF. The CDR3 DNA is TGTGCTAGTGGTTTTGCGGGACTCGATACGCAGTATTTT. The gene calls are TRBV12-5 and TRBJ2-3, with D perhaps matching TRBD2 (6 bases). This CDR3 is 13 amino acids long. Trimming took 3 bases from V and 6 from J, leaving 10 bases between them. Germline lookup yields CDR1 LGHNT and CDR2 FRNRAP.

The rearrangement links TRBV2 to TRBJ1-4, with TRBD1 as a possible D gene (5 bases). Germline assignment: CDR1 SNHLY and CDR2 FYNNEI. V dropped 4 bases and J dropped 5 bases, with 14 bases sitting between them. The CDR3 covers 15 residues. For the CDR3, the DNA is TGTGCCAGCAGTGTAGTTTGGGGCGCCAATGAAAAACTGTTTTTT. As protein: CASSVVWGANEKLFF. The full variable domain, its missing parts supplied by reference TRBV2 and TRBJ1-4, is EPEVTQTPSHQVTQMGQEVILRCVPISNHLYFYWYRQILGQKVEFLVSFYNNEISEKSEIFDDQFSVERPDGSNFTLKIRSTKLEDSAMYFCASSVVWGANEKLFFGSGTQLSVL.

The chain combines TRBV2 with TRBJ2-2; D remains ambiguous. CDR3 length equals 14 residues. CDR1 is SNHLY, CDR2 FYNNEI, per germline. V lost 6 bases, J lost 6 bases, and 14 bases lay in between. The DNA for the CDR3 is TGTGCCAGCAGCCCCGGCCCAGTCCCCGGGGAGCTGTTTTTT. This codes for CASSPGPVPGELFF. The variable domain in full, with the rest retrieved from reference TRBV2 and TRBJ2-2, is EPEVTQTPSHQVTQMGQEVILRCVPISNHLYFYWYRQILGQKVEFLVSFYNNEISEKSEIFDDQFSVERPDGSNFTLKIRSTKLEDSAMYFCASSPGPVPGELFFGEGSRLTVL.

V gene TRBV29-1 combines with J gene TRBJ2-7, with 8 bases aligning to TRBD1. The junction had 8 bases not matched to a gene; V was cut back by 6 bases and J by 4 bases. In germline, CDR1 is SQVTM, CDR2 ANQGSEA. This CDR3 has 13 residues. Written as DNA, the CDR3 is TGCAGCGTGAGGACTACAGGGGGGTACGAGCAGTACTTC. Translation: CSVRTTGGYEQYF.

V is TRBV12-3 or TRBV12-4 and J is TRBJ1-1; no firm D call. Trimming shortened V by 7 bases and J by 1 base, and 7 bases separated the two germline ends. The CDR3 length is 12 residues. The CDR3 spells CASIWANTEAFF. The CDR3 DNA sequence: TGTGCCAGCATCTGGGCGAACACTGAAGCTTTCTTT.

This chain joins TRBV2 and TRBJ1-5; D gene unclear. Germline V CDR1 and CDR2: SNHLY, FYNNEI. The CDR3 is 14 residues long. The V gene lost 3 bases and the J gene lost 5 bases, with 11 bases spanning the gap. The CDR3 here is CASSDSLLYQPQHF. In DNA form, the CDR3 reads TGTGCCAGCAGTGACTCTCTCTTATATCAGCCCCAGCATTTT. Full variable domain (remainder filled in from reference TRBV2 and TRBJ1-5): EPEVTQTPSHQVTQMGQEVILRCVPISNHLYFYWYRQILGQKVEFLVSFYNNEISEKSEIFDDQFSVERPDGSNFTLKIRSTKLEDSAMYFCASSDSLLYQPQHFGDGTRLSIL.

V gene TRBV6-2 or TRBV6-3 combines with J gene TRBJ1-1; D remains unclear. This CDR3 comprises 18 residues. The V gene's germline CDR1 is MNHEY and CDR2 SVGEGT. Trimming took 0 bases from V and 11 from J, leaving 28 bases between them. CDR3 sequence (DNA): TGTGCCAGCAGTTACTCTTTCGGTAGGGAGCCAACACTGAATTGGGCTTTCTTT. This encodes CASSYSFGREPTLNWAFF.

This clone was recorded a few times. The chain joins TRBV27 to TRBJ2-5, with a weak D call TRBD2 (5 bases). Germline V CDR1 and CDR2: MNHEY, SMNVEV (reference sequence). V was clipped by 5 bases and J by 3 bases, with 22 bases between them. This CDR3 spans 17 amino acids. CDR3 amino acids: CASSSIRGDGIEETQYF. The CDR3 bases are TGTGCCAGCAGTAGCATCCGGGGAGATGGGATTGAAGAGACCCAGTACTTC.

The CDR3 region is CATSDWKDRGSTDTQYF. The CDR3 nucleotides are TGTGCCACCAGTGATTGGAAAGACAGGGGTAGCACAGATACGCAGTATTTT. This rearrangement joins TRBV24-1 to TRBJ2-3, with 8 bases fitting TRBD1. The CDR3 covers 17 residues. The J segment lost 0 bases and the V segment lost 2 bases, leaving 6 bases of the junction unmatched. Germline assignment: CDR1 KGHDR and CDR2 SFDVKD.

The chain combines TRBV5-4 with TRBJ2-3; a weak D match, TRBD2 (7 bases). The V gene lost 4 bases and the J gene lost 3 bases, with 18 bases spanning the gap. This CDR3 contains 16 residues. Germline loops: CDR1 SGHNT, CDR2 YYREEE (reference sequence). In DNA form, the CDR3 reads TGTGCCAGCAGCAGCGGTCGAGGGGGAGGGACAGATACGCAGTATTTT. The encoded protein is CASSSGRGGGTDTQYF.

The chain is built from TRBV10-3 and TRBJ2-5; 9 positions match TRBD2. V shed 3 bases and J 4 bases; nucleotides not matched to a gene: 3. CDR1 is ENHRY and CDR2 is SYGVKD in the germline V gene. The CDR3 totals 14 residues. CDR3 sequence: CAISDGSGGETQYF. The CDR3 nucleotides read TGTGCCATCAGTGACGGTAGCGGGGGAGAGACCCAGTACTTC.

In its sample, this clone is medium-sized. The chain combines TRBV4-2 with TRBJ2-7, with TRBD1 as a possible D gene (6 bases). Germline lookup yields CDR1 LGHNA and CDR2 YNFKEQ. The CDR3 has 15 amino acids. Trimming cost V 1 base and J 2 bases, with 12 bases left between them. The CDR3 loop reads CASSQAGVEPYEQYF. The CDR3 bases are TGTGCCAGCAGCCAAGCAGGGGTTGAGCCCTACGAGCAGTACTTC.

This clone was counted only a few times. The chain combines TRBV24-1 with TRBJ1-1; TRBD1 aligns across 8 bases. This CDR3 spans 18 amino acids. J lost 6 bases, V lost 3 bases, and 17 bases had no gene match. Per germline, CDR1 KGHDR and CDR2 SFDVKD. Written as DNA, the CDR3 is TGTGCCACCAGTGATACTGCCTCCCGCCCGGACAGGGCCTCTGAAGCTTTCTTT. Translation: CATSDTASRPDRASEAFF.

To note about this clone: The same CDR3 also results from other DNA sequences found in this sample. The rearrangement joins TRBV27 to TRBJ1-6; no clear D. The CDR3 is 14 residues long. The V end lost 3 bases, the J end lost 8 bases, and 11 bases lay between the germline ends. Germline CDR1 and CDR2: MNHEY and SMNVEV (reference sequence). The CDR3 nucleotides read TGTGCCAGCAGTTTCGGACGGGCAGATTCACCCCTCCACTTT. It translates to CASSFGRADSPLHF.

The chain combines TRBV5-1 with TRBJ1-5, with D hard to call. This CDR3 comprises 14 residues. Germline-derived CDR1 and CDR2 are SGHRS and YFSETQ. V was trimmed by 6 bases and J by 1 base, leaving 11 bases between them. CDR3 in DNA: TGCGCCAGCACCCCCGCTTCAAGCAATCAGCCCCAGCATTTT. It specifies CASTPASSNQPQHF.

This clone was counted a few times. The chain links TRBV18 to TRBJ2-2; D is ambiguous. The CDR3 totals 16 residues. Germline CDR1 KGHSH, CDR2 LQKENI. The germline V and J ends were trimmed by 3 bases and 0 bases, with 11 bases remaining between them. The CDR3 here is CASSPGVGSNTGELFF. Written as DNA, the CDR3 is TGTGCCAGCTCACCGGGCGTAGGATCGAACACCGGGGAGCTGTTTTTT.

Here the CDR3 reads CASSEMSRLNTEAFF. The CDR3 nucleotides are TGTGCCAGCAGTGAAATGAGCAGGTTGAACACTGAAGCTTTCTTT. The genes are TRBV6-1 and TRBJ1-1; D uncertain. Trimming took 2 bases from V and 0 from J, leaving 10 bases between them. Germline CDR1 reads MNHNS; CDR2 reads SASEGT. This CDR3 has 15 residues.

Judged by abundance, this clone is medium-sized. The V and J genes are TRBV30 and TRBJ2-3, with TRBD2 matching 10 bases. In germline, CDR1 is GTSNPN, CDR2 SVGIG (reference sequence). The CDR3 loop spans 14 amino acids. Germline trimming cut 5 bases from V and 8 bases from J; bases unmatched to any gene: 10. The DNA of the CDR3 is TGTGCCTGGGGACTAGCGGAGCCGCGGGGTACGCAGTATTTT. Its translation: CAWGLAEPRGTQYF.

The chain recombines TRBV12-3 or TRBV12-4 with TRBJ2-1; TRBD2 matches 7 bases. Trimming cost V 1 base and J 9 bases; bases outside gene matches: 0. The CDR3 extends over 12 amino acids. CDR3 DNA: TGTGCCAGCAGTTTAGGGGAGGGTGAGCAGTTCTTC. Translation: CASSLGEGEQFF.

V gene TRBV5-6 combines with J gene TRBJ2-7; 8 bases are shared with TRBD1. CDR1 is SGHDT and CDR2 is YYEEEE in the germline V gene. Trimming removed 4 bases from V and 4 bases from J; junction bases left unmatched: 7. The CDR3 sequence is 14 residues long. CDR3 residues: CASSGTGGLYEQYF. The CDR3 nucleotides read TGTGCCAGCAGCGGTACAGGGGGTCTATACGAGCAGTACTTC.

This clone showed up just a few times. Other DNA sequences in this specimen translate into the identical CDR3. The V call is TRBV27, the J call TRBJ1-6; D gene uncertain. This CDR3 contains 14 residues. The germline V and J ends were trimmed by 3 bases and 8 bases, with 11 bases remaining between them. In germline, CDR1 is MNHEY, CDR2 SMNVEV (reference sequence). CDR3 sequence reads: CASSFGRADSPLHF. CDR3 sequence (DNA): TGTGCCAGCAGTTTTGGCCGGGCGGATTCACCCCTCCACTTT.